A single sample is the source of the 26 T cell receptor beta chains below, sequenced in a study of shared clonotypes between healthy human individuals. Assay used: immunoSEQ multiplex PCR; TCRdb lists only in-frame clones, some missing. The profile shows 2 million to 2.5 million clones, around 95% of them singletons. The material sequenced was naive CD4+ T cells sorted from blood. The subset here: CD45RA+ positively selected. The receptors originated from a young man in good health.

The J gene is TRBJ1-2, the V gene TRBV6-1; D gene unclear. V was clipped by 0 bases and J by 6 bases, with 17 bases between them. This CDR3 has 16 residues. Germline V gene sequence: CDR1 MNHNS, CDR2 SASEGT. The CDR3 spells CASSEAKRAAGHGYTF. The CDR3, as DNA: TGTGCCAGCAGTGAAGCGAAGAGAGCAGCCGGGCATGGCTACACCTTC.

The rearrangement joins TRBV27 to TRBJ2-7; unclear D gene. Germline CDR1 MNHEY, CDR2 SMNVEV (reference sequence). The CDR3 is 13 residues long. V lost 6 bases and J lost 1, with 10 bases in between. Here the CDR3 reads CASSPNPSYEQYF. CDR3 DNA: TGTGCCAGCAGCCCCAATCCATCCTACGAGCAGTACTTC.

This clone appeared once. J is TRBJ1-2 and V is TRBV4-1; D gene uncertain. The length of the CDR3 is 13 residues. Per the germline V gene, CDR1 is MGHRA and CDR2 is YSYEKL. Trimming left V 2 bases short and J 4 bases short, with 8 bases between. The CDR3 coding sequence is TGCGCCAGCAGCCAACTAGAGGGCTATGGCTACACCTTC. Protein sequence: CASSQLEGYGYTF.

J is TRBJ2-4 and V is TRBV18; D could derive from TRBD1 or TRBD2 (6 bases each). The CDR3 covers 15 residues. V was trimmed by 5 bases and J by 0 bases, leaving 11 bases between them. CDR1 and CDR2 from the germline V gene are KGHSH and LQKENI. The CDR3 spells CASSSGAVAKNIQYF. CDR3 DNA sequence: TGTGCCAGCTCATCGGGGGCCGTAGCCAAAAACATTCAGTACTTC.

This chain uses TRBV30 with TRBJ1-6; possibly TRBD1 for D (5 bases). This CDR3 is built from 14 residues. Looked up from germline, CDR1 is GTSNPN and CDR2 is SVGIG (reference sequence). Trimming pared 0 bases from V and 7 bases from J, leaving 10 bases between. CDR3 loop: CAWSVLGTNSPLHF. In DNA, the CDR3 is TGTGCCTGGAGTGTTCTGGGGACGAATTCACCCCTCCACTTT.

The V gene is TRBV5-1, the J gene TRBJ2-5; 7 nucleotides match TRBD1. CDR3 size: 14 residues. The ends lost 3 bases at V and 3 bases at J; junction bases unmatched: 5. The germline gives CDR1 SGHRS, CDR2 YFSETQ. The CDR3 sequence is CASSSPGQEETQYF. The CDR3 region has the DNA TGCGCCAGCAGCTCGCCCGGACAGGAAGAGACCCAGTACTTC.

This chain joins TRBV5-4 and TRBJ2-7, with 8 bases identical to TRBD1. V trimming: 4 bases; J trimming: 3 bases; junction bases outside the gene matches: 12. CDR3 length: 16 amino acids. Germline V gene lookup returns CDR1 SGHNT and CDR2 YYREEE (reference sequence). The CDR3 coding sequence is TGTGCCAGCAGCGGTGCCCCGGGACAGGTGAACTACGAGCAGTACTTC. It translates to CASSGAPGQVNYEQYF.

A remark on this clone: The DNA is omitted, as the CDR3 cannot be located on it reliably, and the CDR3 follows TCRdb's listing. The V call is TRBV7-2, the J call TRBJ2-7; the table assigns TRBD1, which was not confirmed against the DNA. Germline loops: CDR1 SGHTA, CDR2 FQGNSA. With termini counted, the CDR3 has 14 amino acids. The CDR3 here is CASSLVGQGARTYF.

As to this clone: Other DNA sequences from this sample encode an identical CDR3 as well. The chain combines TRBV7-2 with TRBJ1-5; D gene unclear. Germline values: CDR1 SGHTA, CDR2 FQGNSA. CDR3 size: 13 residues. V was cut by 1 base and J by 5 bases, with 6 bases left in between. This chain's CDR3 is CASSLVADQPQHF. The CDR3 nucleotides read TGTGCCAGCAGCTTAGTAGCAGATCAGCCCCAGCATTTT.

The DNA for the CDR3 is TGTGCCAGCAGTGAAGACTTGACGACCTACGAGCAGTACTTC. Translated, it gives CASSEDLTTYEQYF. The chain joins TRBV2 to TRBJ2-7; unclear D gene. Germline V gene sequence: CDR1 SNHLY, CDR2 FYNNEI. The CDR3 consists of 14 residues. The V end lost 1 base, the J end lost 2 bases, and 9 bases lay between the germline ends. The whole variable domain, filled in from reference TRBV2 and TRBJ2-7, reads EPEVTQTPSHQVTQMGQEVILRCVPISNHLYFYWYRQILGQKVEFLVSFYNNEISEKSEIFDDQFSVERPDGSNFTLKIRSTKLEDSAMYFCASSEDLTTYEQYFGPGTRLTVT.

The rearrangement links TRBV6-1 to TRBJ2-7; D is undetermined. V dropped 3 bases and J dropped 0 bases, with 15 bases sitting between them. Germline V gene lookup returns CDR1 MNHNS and CDR2 SASEGT. CDR3 length: 16 residues. CDR3: CASSERPWTSSYEQYF. The DNA of the CDR3 is TGTGCCAGCAGTGAGCGGCCCTGGACGAGCTCCTACGAGCAGTACTTC.

V usage is TRBV19 and J usage is TRBJ1-2; 9 positions match TRBD1. Germline V gene sequence: CDR1 LNHDA, CDR2 SQIVND (reference sequence). V shed 4 bases, J shed 4 bases, and the junction held 1 base outside the gene matches. The CDR3 has 13 residues. CDR3 DNA: TGTGCCAGTAGTAAGACAGGGGGCTATGGCTACACCTTC. This sequence encodes CASSKTGGYGYTF.

V gene TRBV28 combines with J gene TRBJ2-1; D might be TRBD1 or TRBD2, each matching 5 bases. This CDR3 has 16 residues. The germline gives CDR1 MDHEN, CDR2 SYDVKM. With 0 bases removed from V and 4 bases from J, the gap between germline ends came to 13 bases. CDR3 sequence (DNA): TGTGCCAGCAGTTTATGGGGACGAAGAGGGTACAATGAGCAGTTCTTC. As protein: CASSLWGRRGYNEQFF.

Of note for this clone: The sample contains more than one DNA sequence encoding this CDR3. The rearrangement uses TRBV29-1 and TRBJ1-1; D gene ambiguous. Germline lookup yields CDR1 SQVTM and CDR2 ANQGSEA. The CDR3 length is 10 residues. The V end was cut by 5 bases, the J end by 6 bases, with 7 bases between. The chain's CDR3 is CSVTRPEAFF. The DNA for the CDR3 is TGCAGCGTTACAAGACCTGAAGCTTTCTTT.

V usage is TRBV7-2 and J usage is TRBJ2-7, with TRBD1 matching over 10 bases. CDR1 is SGHTA, CDR2 FQGNSA, per germline. Trimming took 5 bases from V and 4 from J; bases not matched to a gene: 5. This CDR3 has 14 amino acids. CDR3 bases: TGTGCCAGCAGCACCGGACAGGGGGGATACGAGCAGTACTTC. Translated, it gives CASSTGQGGYEQYF.

In its sample, this clone was seen once. The rearrangement joins TRBV4-2 to TRBJ1-2, with D possibly TRBD1 on 6 matching bases. Germline V gives CDR1 LGHNA, CDR2 YNFKEQ. V lost 1 base and J 3 bases, leaving 12 bases between the germline ends. The CDR3 runs to 15 residues. DNA for the CDR3: TGTGCCAGCAGCCAAGTAGGGGGGATAGACTATGGCTACACCTTC. Residues: CASSQVGGIDYGYTF.

For the CDR3, the DNA is TGTGCCAGCAGCTACAGCGGGGAGCTGTTTTTT. This encodes CASSYSGELFF. The chain couples TRBV5-4 to TRBJ2-2; the D is unclear. The V gene lost 3 bases and the J gene lost 7 bases, with 4 bases spanning the gap. The V gene's germline CDR1 is SGHNT and CDR2 YYREEE (reference sequence). This CDR3 contains 11 residues.

The V call is TRBV5-1, the J call TRBJ2-3, with D possibly TRBD1 on 5 matching bases. CDR3 length: 16 residues. The germline V gene has CDR1 SGHRS and CDR2 YFSETQ. The V gene lost 0 bases and the J gene lost 2 bases, with 13 bases spanning the gap. The CDR3 DNA follows: TGCGCCAGCAGCTTGGCGGCAGGGTTCCACACAGATACGCAGTATTTT. Translating it yields CASSLAAGFHTDTQYF.

V gene TRBV7-2 combines with J gene TRBJ1-2; 9 bases line up with TRBD1. The V gene end was trimmed by 2 bases and the J gene end by 7 bases; junction bases not matched to a gene: 2. Germline values: CDR1 SGHTA, CDR2 FQGNSA. The length of the CDR3 is 13 residues. As DNA, the CDR3 is TGTGCCAGCAGCTTAACAGGGGGCATTGGCTACACCTTC. Protein product: CASSLTGGIGYTF. Combining the CDR3 with reference TRBV7-2 and TRBJ1-2 gives the whole variable domain GAGVSQSPSNKVTEKGKDVELRCDPISGHTALYWYRQSLGQGLEFLIYFQGNSAPDKSGLPSDRFSAERTGGSVSTLTIQRTQQEDSAVYLCASSLTGGIGYTFGSGTRLTVV.

CDR3 nucleotide sequence: TGCGCCAGCAGCTTGGCCAGGACAGGGGCGGAAGAGACCCAGTACTTC. Amino acids: CASSLARTGAEETQYF. V usage is TRBV5-1 and J usage is TRBJ2-5, with 9 bases matching TRBD1. CDR1 SGHRS and CDR2 YFSETQ come from the germline V gene. The V and J ends lost 0 bases and 3 bases, in that order; junction bases with no gene match: 6. This CDR3 has 16 amino acids.

This sequence joins TRBV11-2 and TRBJ2-3; D is uncertain. The germline gives CDR1 SGHAT, CDR2 FQNNGV. The V end was cut by 2 bases, the J end by 0 bases, with 12 bases between. CDR3 length: 16 amino acids. CDR3 DNA: TGTGCCAGCAGCTTACGTCTGGGTGCTAGCACAGATACGCAGTATTTT. Its protein is CASSLRLGASTDTQYF.

The V and J genes are TRBV5-1 and TRBJ2-7, with D perhaps TRBD2 (5 bases). Trimming pared 4 bases from V and 1 base from J, leaving 12 bases between. This CDR3 has 14 amino acids. Germline V gene data show CDR1 as SGHRS and CDR2 as YFSETQ. CDR3 DNA: TGCGCCAGCAGCAATGGACTGGGATCCTACGAGCAGTACTTC. This codes for CASSNGLGSYEQYF.

The genes are TRBV5-4 and TRBJ2-1, with 9 nucleotides matching TRBD2. The germline V gene has CDR1 SGHNT and CDR2 YYREEE (reference sequence). The CDR3 has 17 amino acids. Losses at the gene ends were 3 bases for V and 10 bases for J; bases not matched to a gene: 17. This CDR3 reads CASSSAPLGGRAEEQFF. DNA for the CDR3: TGTGCCAGCAGCTCCGCTCCCTTGGGCGGGAGGGCCGAGGAGCAGTTCTTC. Drawing the rest from reference TRBV5-4 and TRBJ2-1, the complete variable domain is ETGVTQSPTHLIKTRGQQVTLRCSSQSGHNTVSWYQQALGQGPQFIFQYYREEENGRGNFPPRFSGLQFPNYSSELNVNALELDDSALYLCASSSAPLGGRAEEQFFGPGTRLTVL.

The rearrangement uses TRBV7-8 and TRBJ2-7; D call uncertain. Per germline, CDR1 SGHVS and CDR2 FQNEAQ. The ends were cut back, 0 bases at V and 6 bases at J, with 18 bases in the middle. There are 16 residues in the CDR3. This CDR3 reads CASSLARATTAGEQYF. CDR3 in DNA: TGTGCCAGCAGCTTAGCCCGGGCCACCACGGCTGGCGAGCAGTACTTC.

The CDR3 DNA is TGTGCCATCAGTGAGTCGTCGGACGGCTCTACGAAGCAGTACTTC. It yields the protein CAISESSDGSTKQYF. The chain is built from TRBV10-3 and TRBJ2-7; D ambiguous. The germline gives CDR1 ENHRY, CDR2 SYGVKD. V was cut by 0 bases and J by 8 bases, with 17 bases left in between. The CDR3 contains 15 residues.

This clone occurred once. The gene calls are TRBV6-6 and TRBJ1-2; a possible D gene is TRBD1 (5 bases). The CDR3 spans 12 residues. Germline V CDR1 and CDR2: MNHNY, SVGAGI (reference sequence). V lost 5 bases and J lost 4, with 8 bases in between. In nucleotides, the CDR3 is TGTGCCAGCAGTCAGGGACCCTATGGCTACACCTTC. Translation: CASSQGPYGYTF.